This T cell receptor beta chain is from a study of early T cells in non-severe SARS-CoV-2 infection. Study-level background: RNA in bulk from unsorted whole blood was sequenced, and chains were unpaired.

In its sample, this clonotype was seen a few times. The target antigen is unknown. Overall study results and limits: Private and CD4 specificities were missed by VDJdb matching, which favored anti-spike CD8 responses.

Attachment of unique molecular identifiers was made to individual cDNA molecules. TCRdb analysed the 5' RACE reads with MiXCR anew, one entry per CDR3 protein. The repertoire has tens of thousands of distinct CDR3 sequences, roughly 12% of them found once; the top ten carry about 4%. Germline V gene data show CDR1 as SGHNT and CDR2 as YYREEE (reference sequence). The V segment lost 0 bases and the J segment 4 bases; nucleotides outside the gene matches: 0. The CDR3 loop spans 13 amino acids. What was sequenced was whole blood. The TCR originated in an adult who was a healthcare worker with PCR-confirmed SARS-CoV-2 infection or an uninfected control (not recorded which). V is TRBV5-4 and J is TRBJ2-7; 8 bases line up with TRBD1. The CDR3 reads CASSLDRGYEQYF. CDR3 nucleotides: TGTGCCAGCAGCTTGGACAGGGGGTACGAGCAGTACTTC.